This TCR beta chain was captured in a study of blood T cell repertoires in COVID-19. Study information: Sites across the United States, Italy and Spain contributed samples from acute and convalescent COVID-19. PBMCs, B-cell-depleted T cells, or T cells provided the cDNA or gDNA that made up the material.

Germline V gene data show CDR1 as GTSNPN and CDR2 as SVGIG (reference sequence). V lost 4 bases and J 2 bases, leaving 10 bases between the germline ends. The CDR3 has 13 residues. Original processing notes: Amplified reference gene primers provided the basis for estimating nucleated cell counts. TCRdb's table, derived via immunoSEQ multiplex PCR, lists solely in-frame clones and lacks some. The V and J calls and clone size are taken from that table; D and trimming were inferred from the DNA. Counted here are 240,000 or so clones, about three quarters occurring once; the ten biggest clones make up over 3%.

The chain links TRBV30 to TRBJ2-3; no clear D. Sequencing used peripheral blood. The receptor was isolated from a woman aged 80 or over with acute or convalescent COVID-19. Here the CDR3 reads CAWTYRNTDTQYF. The CDR3 DNA sequence: TGTGCCTGGACTTACAGAAACACAGATACGCAGTATTTT.